These T cell receptor beta chains were read from a single sample in a study of shared clonotypes between healthy human individuals. Assay: immunoSEQ multiplex PCR; the TCRdb copy retains only in-frame clones and omits some. The repertoire holds some 1.5 million clones, with roughly 96% as singletons. Source material: naive CD4+ T cells sorted from blood. These receptors were taken from a young man in good health. Both conserved end residues are part of each CDR3. D genes are given only for firm matches. The listing skips clone size in some rows; elsewhere it reads once, few, many or a size class.

V: TRBV7-2; J: TRBJ2-1; D: TRBD2; size: .; DNA: TGTGCCAGCAGCTGGCGACCCCCGACTAGCGGGACCTACAATGAGCAGTTCTTC; CDR3: CASSWRPPTSGTYNEQFF
V: TRBV4-1; J: TRBJ2-1; D: TRBD2; size: .; DNA: TGCGCCAGCAGTCCTCTAGCGGGAGGGCCCAATGAGCAGTTCTTC; CDR3: CASSPLAGGPNEQFF
V: TRBV29-1; J: TRBJ2-5; D: .; size: .; DNA: TGCAGCGTCGGACAGACGTACCAAGAGACCCAGTACTTC; CDR3: CSVGQTYQETQYF
V: TRBV29-1; J: TRBJ1-1; D: .; size: .; DNA: TGCAGCGTTGAAACCAGGGTGTCGAACACTGAAGCTTTCTTT; CDR3: CSVETRVSNTEAFF
V: TRBV7-9; J: TRBJ2-3; D: .; size: .; DNA: TGTGCCAGCAGCTCCCGGGCGGGGGATACGCAGTATTTT; CDR3: CASSSRAGDTQYF
V: TRBV5-8; J: TRBJ2-1; D: .; size: .; DNA: TGTGCCAGCAGCAAGAAGGCAGGCCTTGGGTTCGAGCAGTTCTTC; CDR3: CASSKKAGLGFEQFF
V: TRBV7-9; J: TRBJ1-2; D: .; size: .; DNA: TGTGCCAGCAGCTTAATGAGAGATATTGACGGCTACACCTTC; CDR3: CASSLMRDIDGYTF
V: TRBV19; J: TRBJ1-2; D: TRBD1; size: .; DNA: TGTGCCAGTAGTAATTCATTCGGGACAGTCTATGGCTACACCTTC; CDR3: CASSNSFGTVYGYTF
V: TRBV28; J: TRBJ2-7; D: TRBD1; size: .; DNA: TGTGCCAGCAGTTCATCGGACAGGGGCTACTACGAGCAGTACTTC; CDR3: CASSSSDRGYYEQYF
V: TRBV13; J: TRBJ1-5; D: TRBD1; size: .; DNA: TGTGCCAGCAGCCGAGACAGGGCTCAGCCCCAGCATTTT; CDR3: CASSRDRAQPQHF
V: TRBV5-1; J: TRBJ2-1; D: .; size: .; DNA: TGCGCCAGCAGAACCAATCTAGCGAGTGGGGATGAGCAGTTCTTC; CDR3: CASRTNLASGDEQFF
V: TRBV2; J: TRBJ2-7; D: .; size: .; DNA: TGTGCCAGCAGTCTTCGCACCGGGACGAACTCCTACGAGCAGTACTTC; CDR3: CASSLRTGTNSYEQYF
V: TRBV30; J: TRBJ2-7; D: .; size: .; DNA: TGTGCCTGGAGTGGGAGCGGCTCCTACGAGCAGTACTTC; CDR3: CAWSGSGSYEQYF
V: TRBV15; J: TRBJ2-4; D: .; size: once; DNA: TGTGCCACCAGCAGAGAAGTTCGCCGGCACATTCAGTACTTC; CDR3: CATSREVRRHIQYF
V: TRBV4-3; J: TRBJ1-2; D: TRBD1; size: .; DNA: TGCGCCAGCAGCCAATTTCCAATCCCGGGACAGGGGGCGTCTGGCTACACCTTC; CDR3: CASSQFPIPGQGASGYTF
V: TRBV5-6; J: TRBJ2-7; D: .; size: .; DNA: TGTGCCAGCAGCAGGCAATCAGGGCTGAGGCAGTACTTC; CDR3: CASSRQSGLRQYF
V: TRBV6-4; J: TRBJ2-1; D: .; size: .; DNA: TGTGCCAGCAGTTTAGGCCTACGGGATGAGCAGTTCTTC; CDR3: CASSLGLRDEQFF